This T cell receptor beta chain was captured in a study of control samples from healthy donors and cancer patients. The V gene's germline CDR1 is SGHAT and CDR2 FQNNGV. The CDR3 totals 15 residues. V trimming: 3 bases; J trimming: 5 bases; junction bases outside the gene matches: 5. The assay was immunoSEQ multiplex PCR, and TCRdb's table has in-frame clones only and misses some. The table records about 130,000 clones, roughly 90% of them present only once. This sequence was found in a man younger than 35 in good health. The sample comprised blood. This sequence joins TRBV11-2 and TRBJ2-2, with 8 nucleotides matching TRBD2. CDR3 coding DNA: TGTGCCAGCAGCTTGAGCGGGAGAAGGACCGGGGAGCTGTTTTTT. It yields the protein CASSLSGRRTGELFF.